This T cell receptor beta chain was identified in a study of radiotherapy plus CTLA-4 blockade in lung cancer. A remark on this clone: Antigen specificity is unknown.

It was focal radiation plus CTLA-4 blockade with ipilimumab that patients with chemo-refractory metastatic non-small-cell lung cancer received. Method: immunoSEQ multiplex PCR; TCRdb's copy keeps in-frame clones and lacks some. This table has under 50,000 clones, 75% to 80% appearing once. Study-wide findings and caveats: Reported findings show early blood T cell clone dynamics, with interferon-beta, best predicted response. In blood, after radiotherapy plus ipilimumab, tumor-derived TCR clones expanded.

The CDR3 runs 15 residues. CDR1 is LGHNA and CDR2 is YNFKEQ in the germline V gene. The J segment lost 4 bases and the V segment lost 8 bases, leaving 12 bases of the junction unmatched. The clonotype comes from a human donor with non-small cell lung cancer that progressed on radiotherapy plus ipilimumab. The starting material was peripheral blood, obtained from a patient treated with radiotherapy plus ipilimumab. The chain employs TRBV4-2 and TRBJ2-3, with 7 bases matching TRBD2. The CDR3 DNA is TGTGCCAGCGGTCCCCGGGAGCGGGGCGCAGATACGCAGTATTTT. This codes for CASGPRERGADTQYF.